The present TCR beta chain was sequenced within a study of blood T cell repertoires in COVID-19. The overall study: T cells, B-cell-depleted T cells, or PBMCs supplied cDNA or gDNA.

During active infection, Seattle patients enrolled and were then monitored through disease. The V and J ends lost 5 bases and 7 bases, in that order; junction bases with no gene match: 14. This CDR3 is built from 16 residues. Per germline, CDR1 PRHDT and CDR2 FYEKMQ (reference sequence). Method: immunoSEQ multiplex PCR; TCRdb's copy keeps in-frame clones and lacks some. The sample lists 200,000 to 250,000 clones, more than 80% occurring once. This TCR was sampled from a man younger than 45 with COVID-19, enrolled during active disease. Sequenced sample: peripheral blood. The V and J genes are TRBV13 and TRBJ1-2, with 9 bases fitting TRBD1. For the CDR3, the DNA is TGTGCCAGCAGCCATACTCCGGGACAGGGAAGAGGTGGCTACACCTTC. It encodes CASSHTPGQGRGGYTF.